These 2 T cell receptor beta chains were all obtained from the same sample, sequenced in a study of beta chain features in type 1 diabetes. General observations from the study: In every one of the four CD4+ subsets, TCRB CDR3s were moderately but significantly shorter in Type 1 diabetes patients.

These receptors lack a known antigen. Of the isolated RNA, all was reverse transcribed, and so the sequenced material was expressed TCRB transcripts. Generated by immunoSEQ multiplex PCR, the TCRdb table keeps only in-frame clones and is missing some. The sample records around 40,000 clones, approximately 60% being singletons. Sequencing input: Tregs from blood. These receptors were collected from a man in his thirties or forties with type 1 diabetes. Some clones in this sample may be carry-over from other donors' samples.

The chain recombines TRBV18 with TRBJ2-5; TRBD1 matches 8 bases. This CDR3 has 14 residues. The J segment lost 2 bases and the V segment lost 5 bases, leaving 4 bases of the junction unmatched. Looked up from germline, CDR1 is KGHSH and CDR2 is LQKENI. CDR3 sequence (DNA): TGTGCCAGCTCATTGGGACAGGAACAAGAGACCCAGTACTTC. As protein: CASSLGQEQETQYF.

The chain has TRBV20-1 and TRBJ2-3, with 8 bases identical to TRBD1. The CDR3 is 11 residues long. Germline V CDR1 and CDR2: DFQATT, SNEGSKA (reference sequence). Unmatched junction bases numbered 2, after V lost 7 bases and J lost 5 bases. This chain's CDR3 is CSVGQGDTQYF. CDR3 coding DNA: TGCAGTGTCGGACAGGGAGATACGCAGTATTTT.